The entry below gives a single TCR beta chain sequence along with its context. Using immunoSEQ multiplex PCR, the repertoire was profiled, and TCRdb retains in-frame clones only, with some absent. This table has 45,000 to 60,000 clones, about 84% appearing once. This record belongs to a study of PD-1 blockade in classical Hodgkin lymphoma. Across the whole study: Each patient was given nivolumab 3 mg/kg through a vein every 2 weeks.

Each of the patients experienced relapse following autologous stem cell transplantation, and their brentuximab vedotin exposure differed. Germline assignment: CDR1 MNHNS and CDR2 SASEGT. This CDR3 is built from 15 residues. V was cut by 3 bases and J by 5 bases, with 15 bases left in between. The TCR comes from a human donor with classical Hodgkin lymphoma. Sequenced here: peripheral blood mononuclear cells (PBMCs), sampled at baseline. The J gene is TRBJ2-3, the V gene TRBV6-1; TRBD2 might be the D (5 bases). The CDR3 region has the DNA TGTGCCAGCAGTGAGACGCCGGGATCGGTAGATACGCAGTATTTT. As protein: CASSETPGSVDTQYF.